This T cell receptor (beta chain) was sequenced for a study of regulatory T cells in long-lasting Graves disease. Study outcomes and limitations: Persistent patients had more shared public clonotypes (fewer than 3,000) than new patients (about 900). Results may be inaccurate due to the small sample size.

This clonotype showed up many times. Its antigen is currently unknown. Through Arm-PCR of CDR3 regions and iRepertoire HTBI primers, TCR beta libraries were built. TCRdb recomputed calls from the multiplex PCR reads with MiXCR, one row per CDR3 protein. The repertoire holds about 290,000 distinct CDR3 sequences, with 20% to 25% as singletons. Time point noted: persistent/refractory GD, antithyroid drugs over 5 years with positive TRAb. The TCR library used RNA extracted from PBMCs. Graves' disease diagnosis followed American Thyroid Association guidelines. This TCR was recovered from a female donor with Graves disease. The source was peripheral blood mononuclear cells (PBMCs), collected when the disease was refractory, from a patient treated with antithyroid drugs.

The chain's CDR3 is CASSLEMNTEAFF. For the CDR3, the DNA is TGTGCCAGCAGCCTCGAAATGAACACTGAAGCTTTCTTT. The chain uses TRBV11-2 and TRBJ1-1; D gene ambiguous. The CDR3 length is 13 residues. Looked up from germline, CDR1 is SGHAT and CDR2 is FQNNGV. Trimming took off 5 bases at V and 0 bases at J, with 7 bases between the two ends.